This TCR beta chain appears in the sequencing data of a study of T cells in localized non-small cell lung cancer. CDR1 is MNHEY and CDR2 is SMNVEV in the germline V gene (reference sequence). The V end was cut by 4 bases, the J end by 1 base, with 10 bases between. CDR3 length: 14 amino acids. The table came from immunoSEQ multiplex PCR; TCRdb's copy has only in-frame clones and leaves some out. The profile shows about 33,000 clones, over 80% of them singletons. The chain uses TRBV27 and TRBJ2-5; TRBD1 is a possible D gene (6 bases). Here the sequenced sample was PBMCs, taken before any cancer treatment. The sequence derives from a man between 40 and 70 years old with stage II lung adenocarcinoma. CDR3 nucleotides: TGTGCCAGCAGTTCCGCACAGGGCCAAGAGACCCAGTACTTC. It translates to CASSSAQGQETQYF.